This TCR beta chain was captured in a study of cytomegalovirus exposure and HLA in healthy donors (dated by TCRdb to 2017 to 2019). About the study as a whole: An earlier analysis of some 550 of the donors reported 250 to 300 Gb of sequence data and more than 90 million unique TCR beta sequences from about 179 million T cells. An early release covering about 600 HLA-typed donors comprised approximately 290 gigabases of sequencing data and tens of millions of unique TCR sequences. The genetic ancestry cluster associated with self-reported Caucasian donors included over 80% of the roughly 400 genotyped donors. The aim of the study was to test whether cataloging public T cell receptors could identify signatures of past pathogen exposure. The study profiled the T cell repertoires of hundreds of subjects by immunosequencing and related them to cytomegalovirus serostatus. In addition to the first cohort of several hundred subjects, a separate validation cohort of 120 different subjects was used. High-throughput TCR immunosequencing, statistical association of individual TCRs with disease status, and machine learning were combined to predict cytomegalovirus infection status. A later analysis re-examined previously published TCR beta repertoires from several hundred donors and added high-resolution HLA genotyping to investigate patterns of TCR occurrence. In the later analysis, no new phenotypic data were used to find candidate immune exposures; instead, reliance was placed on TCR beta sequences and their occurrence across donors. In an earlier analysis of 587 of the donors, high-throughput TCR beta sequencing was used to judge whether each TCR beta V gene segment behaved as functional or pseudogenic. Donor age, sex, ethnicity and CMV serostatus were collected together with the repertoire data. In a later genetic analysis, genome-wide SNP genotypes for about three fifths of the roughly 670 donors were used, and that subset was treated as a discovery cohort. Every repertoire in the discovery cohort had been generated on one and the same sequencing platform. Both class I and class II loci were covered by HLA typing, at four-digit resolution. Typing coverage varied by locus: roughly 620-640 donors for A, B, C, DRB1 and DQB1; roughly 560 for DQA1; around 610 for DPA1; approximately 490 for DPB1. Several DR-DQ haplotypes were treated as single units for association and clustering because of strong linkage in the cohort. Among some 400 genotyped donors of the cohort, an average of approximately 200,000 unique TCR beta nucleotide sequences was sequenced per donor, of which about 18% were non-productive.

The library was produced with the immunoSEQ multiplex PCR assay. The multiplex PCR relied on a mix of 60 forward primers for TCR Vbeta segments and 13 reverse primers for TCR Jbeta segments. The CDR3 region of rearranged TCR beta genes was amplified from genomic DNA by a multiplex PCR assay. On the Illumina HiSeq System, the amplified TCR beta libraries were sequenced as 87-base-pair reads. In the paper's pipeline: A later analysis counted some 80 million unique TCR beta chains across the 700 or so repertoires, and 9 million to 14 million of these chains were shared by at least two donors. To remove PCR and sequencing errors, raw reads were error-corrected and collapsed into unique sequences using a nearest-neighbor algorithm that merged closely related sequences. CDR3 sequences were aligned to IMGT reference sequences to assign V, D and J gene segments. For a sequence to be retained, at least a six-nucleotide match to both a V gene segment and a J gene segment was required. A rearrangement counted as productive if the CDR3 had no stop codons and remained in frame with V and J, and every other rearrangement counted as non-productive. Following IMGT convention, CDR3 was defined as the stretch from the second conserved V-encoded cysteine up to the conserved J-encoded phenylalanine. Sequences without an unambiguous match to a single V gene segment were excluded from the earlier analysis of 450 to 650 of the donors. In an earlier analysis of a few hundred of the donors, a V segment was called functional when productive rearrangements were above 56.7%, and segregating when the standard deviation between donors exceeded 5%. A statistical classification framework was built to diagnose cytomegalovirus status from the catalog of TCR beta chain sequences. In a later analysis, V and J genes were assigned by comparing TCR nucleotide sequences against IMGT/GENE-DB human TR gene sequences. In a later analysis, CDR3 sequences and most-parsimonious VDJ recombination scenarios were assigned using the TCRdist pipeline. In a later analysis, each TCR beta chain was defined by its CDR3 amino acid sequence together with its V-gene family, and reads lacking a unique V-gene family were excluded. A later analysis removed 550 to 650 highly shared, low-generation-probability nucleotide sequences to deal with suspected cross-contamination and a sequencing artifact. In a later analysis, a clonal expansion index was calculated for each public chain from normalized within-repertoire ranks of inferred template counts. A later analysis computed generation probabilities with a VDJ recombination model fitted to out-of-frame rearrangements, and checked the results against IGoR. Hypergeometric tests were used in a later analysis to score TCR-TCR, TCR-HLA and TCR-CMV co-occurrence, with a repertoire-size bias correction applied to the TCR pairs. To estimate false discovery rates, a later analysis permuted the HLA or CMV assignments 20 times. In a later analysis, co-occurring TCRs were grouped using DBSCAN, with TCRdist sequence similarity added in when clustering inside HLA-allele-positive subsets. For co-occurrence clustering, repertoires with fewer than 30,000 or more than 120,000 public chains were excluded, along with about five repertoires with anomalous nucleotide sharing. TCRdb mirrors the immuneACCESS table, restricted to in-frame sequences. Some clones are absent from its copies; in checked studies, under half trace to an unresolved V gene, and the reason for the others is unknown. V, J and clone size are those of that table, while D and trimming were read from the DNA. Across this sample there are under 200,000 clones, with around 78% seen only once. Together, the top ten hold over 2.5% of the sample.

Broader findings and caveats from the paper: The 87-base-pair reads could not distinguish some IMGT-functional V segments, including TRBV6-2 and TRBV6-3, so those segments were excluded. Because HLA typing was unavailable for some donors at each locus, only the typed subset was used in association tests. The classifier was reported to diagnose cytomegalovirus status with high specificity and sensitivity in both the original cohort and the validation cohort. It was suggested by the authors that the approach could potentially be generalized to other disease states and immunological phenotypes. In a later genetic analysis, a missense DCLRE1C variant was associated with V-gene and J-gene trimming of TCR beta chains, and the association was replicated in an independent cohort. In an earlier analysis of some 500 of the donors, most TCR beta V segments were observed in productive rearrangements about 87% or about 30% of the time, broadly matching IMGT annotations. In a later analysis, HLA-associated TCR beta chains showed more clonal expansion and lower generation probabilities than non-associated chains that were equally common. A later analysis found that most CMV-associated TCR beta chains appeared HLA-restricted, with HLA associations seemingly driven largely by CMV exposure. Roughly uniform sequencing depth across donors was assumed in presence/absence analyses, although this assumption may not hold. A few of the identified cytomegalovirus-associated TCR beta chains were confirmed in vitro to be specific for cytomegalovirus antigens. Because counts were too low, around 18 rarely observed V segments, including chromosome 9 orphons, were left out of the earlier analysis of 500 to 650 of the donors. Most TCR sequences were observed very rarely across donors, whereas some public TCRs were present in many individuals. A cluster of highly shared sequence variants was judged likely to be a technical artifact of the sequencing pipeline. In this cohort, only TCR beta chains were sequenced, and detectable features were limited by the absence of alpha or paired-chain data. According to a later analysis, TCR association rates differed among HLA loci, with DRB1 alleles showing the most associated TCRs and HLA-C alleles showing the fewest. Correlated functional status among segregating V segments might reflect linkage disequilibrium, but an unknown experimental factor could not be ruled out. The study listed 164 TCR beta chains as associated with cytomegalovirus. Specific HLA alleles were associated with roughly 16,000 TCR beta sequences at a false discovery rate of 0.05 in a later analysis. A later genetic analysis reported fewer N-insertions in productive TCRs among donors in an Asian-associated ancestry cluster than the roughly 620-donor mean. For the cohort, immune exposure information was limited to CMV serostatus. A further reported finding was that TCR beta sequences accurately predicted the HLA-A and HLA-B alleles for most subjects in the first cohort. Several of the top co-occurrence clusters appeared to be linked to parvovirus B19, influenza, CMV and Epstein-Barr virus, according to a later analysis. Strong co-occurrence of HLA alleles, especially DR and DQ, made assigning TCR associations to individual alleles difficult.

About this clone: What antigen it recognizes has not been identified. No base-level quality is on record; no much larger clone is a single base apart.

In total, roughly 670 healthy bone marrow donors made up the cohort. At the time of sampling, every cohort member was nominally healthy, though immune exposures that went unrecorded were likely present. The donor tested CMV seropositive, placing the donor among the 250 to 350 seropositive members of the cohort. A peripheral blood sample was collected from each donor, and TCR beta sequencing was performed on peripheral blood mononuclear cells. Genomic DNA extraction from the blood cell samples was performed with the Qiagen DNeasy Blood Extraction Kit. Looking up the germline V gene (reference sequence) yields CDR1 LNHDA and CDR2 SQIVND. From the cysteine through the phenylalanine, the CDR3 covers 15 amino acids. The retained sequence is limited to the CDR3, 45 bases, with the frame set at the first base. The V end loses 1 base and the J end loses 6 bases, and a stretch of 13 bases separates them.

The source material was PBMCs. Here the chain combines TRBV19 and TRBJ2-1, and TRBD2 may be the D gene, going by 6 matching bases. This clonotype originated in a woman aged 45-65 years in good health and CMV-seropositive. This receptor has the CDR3 CASSIAGETGNEQFF. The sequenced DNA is TGTGCCAGTAGTATAGCGGGAGAAACGGGCAATGAGCAGTTCTTC.